This T cell receptor (beta chain) was identified during a study of T cell repertoires in cytomegalovirus infection. In the study overall: Matching HLA type and CMV infection were both indicated by public TCR beta signatures.

This CDR3 spans 13 amino acids. Germline V gene lookup returns CDR1 MDHEN and CDR2 SYDVKM. Trimming left V 7 bases short and J 9 bases short, with 18 bases between. TCRdb called the reads again in MiXCR, with one record for every CDR3 protein. The sample lists around 740,000 distinct CDR3 sequences; about a third were seen once. This clonotype has a handful of counts. Its antigen is currently unknown. Notes on the study in general: CMV-specific HLA-C-restricted TCR beta clonotypes dominated the ex vivo response.

The specimen was PBMCs. This TCR was sampled from a human donor in good health (CMV status not recorded). Some clones in this sample may be carry-over from other donors' samples. The chain recombines TRBV28 with TRBJ1-2, with D unresolved. CDR3 sequence (DNA): TGTGCCAGCACTCCGGCGAGAGGCAGCCGCTACACCTTC. Translated, it gives CASTPARGSRYTF.